The entry below gives a single T cell receptor (beta chain) sequence along with its context. The target antigen is unknown. This sample stems from a study of cytomegalovirus exposure and HLA in healthy donors. Germline V gene sequence: CDR1 SGHAT, CDR2 FQNNGV. With 5 bases clipped from V and 9 bases from J, the junction kept 3 bases outside the gene matches. This CDR3 is 12 amino acids long. Findings and caveats of the study: When the data were analyzed later, several of the most significant clusters appeared to be linked to common viral pathogens. TCR beta V segments were, for the most part, productive about 90% or about 30% of the time in an earlier analysis. In presence/absence analyses, roughly uniform sequencing depth across donors was assumed.

With 60 Vbeta and 13 Jbeta primers, the PCR was carried out. TCRdb's copy holds only in-frame clones and misses some; the assay was immunoSEQ multiplex PCR. This table holds nearly 200,000 clones, approximately 78% found once. Input material: PBMCs. This TCR derives from a woman aged 45-60 years in good health and CMV-seropositive. The chain combines TRBV11-2 with TRBJ2-1, with 8 nucleotides matching TRBD2. The CDR3 DNA is TGTGCCAGCAGCCGGGGGGGCTTTGAGCAGTTCTTC. It translates to CASSRGGFEQFF.